This T cell receptor beta chain was sequenced in a study of blood T cell repertoires in COVID-19. Study-level information: The analysed material was cDNA or gDNA that came from T cells, B-cell-depleted T cells, or PBMCs.

This table comes from immunoSEQ multiplex PCR, and its TCRdb copy is limited to in-frame clones, with some not included. This sample has about 250,000 clones, with about 82% found just once. This CDR3 contains 14 residues. The germline V gene encodes CDR1 WNHNN and CDR2 SYGVQD (reference sequence). Unmatched junction bases numbered 8, after V lost 8 bases and J lost 3 bases. The TCR was taken from a woman at least 80 years old with COVID-19, enrolled during active disease. Sequencing used peripheral blood. This chain joins TRBV10-1 and TRBJ2-3; 7 nucleotides match TRBD2. The CDR3 loop reads CASAGGISTDTQYF. CDR3 DNA: TGCGCCAGCGCCGGGGGGATTTCTACAGATACGCAGTATTTT.